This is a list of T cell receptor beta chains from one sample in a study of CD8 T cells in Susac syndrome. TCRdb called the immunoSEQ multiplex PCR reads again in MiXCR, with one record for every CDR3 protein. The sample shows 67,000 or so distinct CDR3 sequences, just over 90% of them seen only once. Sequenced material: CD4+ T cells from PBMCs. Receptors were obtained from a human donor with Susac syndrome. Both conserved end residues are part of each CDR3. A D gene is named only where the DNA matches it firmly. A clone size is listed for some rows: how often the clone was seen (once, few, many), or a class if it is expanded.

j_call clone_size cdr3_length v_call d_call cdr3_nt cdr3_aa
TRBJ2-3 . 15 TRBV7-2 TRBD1 TGTGCCAGCAGCTTAAGACAGGGTTGGAGGGATACGCAGTATTTT CASSLRQGWRDTQYF
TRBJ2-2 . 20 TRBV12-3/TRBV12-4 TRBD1 TGTGCCAGCAGTTTAATGTATCGGAGACAGGGGCGTGCGAACACCGGGGAGCTGTTTTTT CASSLMYRRQGRANTGELFF
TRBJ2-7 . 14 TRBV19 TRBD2 TGTGCCAGTAGCGGACTAGCGGGGTCCTACGAGCAGTACTTC CASSGLAGSYEQYF
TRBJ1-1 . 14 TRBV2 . TGTGCCAGCAGCGCCTCCTACAGGGACACTGAAGCTTTCTTT CASSASYRDTEAFF
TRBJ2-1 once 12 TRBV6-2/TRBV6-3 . TGTGCCAGCAGTTACATGCAGCGAGAGCAGTTCTTC CASSYMQREQFF
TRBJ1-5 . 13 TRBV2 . TGTGCCAGCAGTCGGGGGGATGGGAGGCCCCAGCATTTT CASSRGDGRPQHF
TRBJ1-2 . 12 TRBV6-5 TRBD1 TGTGCCAGCAGTTTGACAGGGGATGGCTACACCTTC CASSLTGDGYTF
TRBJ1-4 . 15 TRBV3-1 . TGTGCCAGCAGCCAATTTAGGATCGTAAATGAAAAACTGTTTTTT CASSQFRIVNEKLFF
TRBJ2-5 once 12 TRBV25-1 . TGTGCCAGCAGTGAGCCTCGGGAGACCCAGTACTTC CASSEPRETQYF
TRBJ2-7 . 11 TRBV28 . TGTGCCAGCAATACCCGCTACGAGCAGTACTTC CASNTRYEQYF
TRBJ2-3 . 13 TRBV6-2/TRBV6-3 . TGTGCCAGCACCGAATCGGGCTCAGATACGCAGTATTTT CASTESGSDTQYF
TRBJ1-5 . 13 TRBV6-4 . TGTGCCAGCAGTCTAGATCTAGGTCAGCCCCAGCATTTT CASSLDLGQPQHF
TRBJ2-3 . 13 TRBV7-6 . TGTGCCAGCAGCCTACCGGGACGGGGCGTGAAGTATTTT CASSLPGRGVKYF
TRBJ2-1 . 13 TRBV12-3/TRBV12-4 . TGTGCCACCCACAGGGCGTCCTACAATGAGCAGTTCTTC CATHRASYNEQFF
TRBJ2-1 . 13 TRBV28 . TGTGCCAGCACAGGGGCAGGGGACAATGAGCAGTTCTTC CASTGAGDNEQFF
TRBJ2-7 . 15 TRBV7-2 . TGTGCCAGCGGACCGGGCGGAGGGGGCTTCTACGAGCAGTACTTC CASGPGGGGFYEQYF
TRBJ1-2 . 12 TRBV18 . TGTGCCAGCTCACCGTTGGAGTCCGGGGGTACCTTC CASSPLESGGTF
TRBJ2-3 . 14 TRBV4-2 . TGTGCCAGCAGCCAAGCGGGCCGCACAGATACGCAGTATTTT CASSQAGRTDTQYF
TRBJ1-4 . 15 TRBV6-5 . TGTGCCAGCAGTCGACAGCCTCCAACTAATGAAAAACTGTTTTTT CASSRQPPTNEKLFF
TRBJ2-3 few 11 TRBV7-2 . TGTGCCAGCGCTGGAACAGATACGCAGTATTTT CASAGTDTQYF
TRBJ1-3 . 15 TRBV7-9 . TGTGCCAGCAGCTTAAGGGGGAGCTCTGGAAACACCATATATTTT CASSLRGSSGNTIYF
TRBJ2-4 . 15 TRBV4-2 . TGTGCCAGCAGCCAGGGGCCATTAGCCAAAAACATTCAGTACTTC CASSQGPLAKNIQYF
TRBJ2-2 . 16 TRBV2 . TGTGCCAGCAGTGAGCGGACAGCTAAGAATTCCGGGGAGCTGTTTTTT CASSERTAKNSGELFF
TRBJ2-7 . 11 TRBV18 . TGTGCCAGCTCAAACATACGGGAGCAGTACTTC CASSNIREQYF
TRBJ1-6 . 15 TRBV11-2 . TGTGCCAGCAGCTTAGAAACGGTTGGGAATTCACCCCTCCACTTT CASSLETVGNSPLHF
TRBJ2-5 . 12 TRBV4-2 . TGTGCCAGCAGCCAGGGATCGGGGACCCAGTACTTC CASSQGSGTQYF
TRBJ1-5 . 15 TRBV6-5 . TGTGCCAGCAGTTATAACAGGGAGAGCAATCAGCCCCAGCATTTT CASSYNRESNQPQHF
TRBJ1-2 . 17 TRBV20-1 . TGCAGTGCTAGACCGCCTACCCCGGGAGGGTCAAACTATGGCTACACCTTC CSARPPTPGGSNYGYTF
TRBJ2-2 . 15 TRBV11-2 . TGTGCCAGCAGCTCGGGGGACTTTTACACCGGGGAGCTGTTTTTT CASSSGDFYTGELFF
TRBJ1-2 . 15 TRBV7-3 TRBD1 TGTGCCAGCAGCCCAACAGGGGGCGGGATTTATGGCTACACCTTC CASSPTGGGIYGYTF
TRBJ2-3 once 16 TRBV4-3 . TGCGCCAGCAGCCAAGATGTGATAGGTATCACAGATACGCAGTATTTT CASSQDVIGITDTQYF
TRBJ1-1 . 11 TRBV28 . TGTGCCAGCAGGGCGAACACTGAAGCTTTCTTT CASRANTEAFF
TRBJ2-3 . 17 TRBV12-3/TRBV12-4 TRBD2 TGTGCCAGCAGTGCGCCGCGCTGGACTAGCGGCACAGATACGCAGTATTTT CASSAPRWTSGTDTQYF
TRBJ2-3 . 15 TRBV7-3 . TGTGCCAGCAGCCCCCGAATGCGGTTAACAGATACGCAGTATTTT CASSPRMRLTDTQYF
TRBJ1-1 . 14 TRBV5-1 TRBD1 TGCGCCAGCATCTCCGGGACAGGGGGCACTGAAGCTTTCTTT CASISGTGGTEAFF
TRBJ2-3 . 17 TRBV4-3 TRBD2 TGCGCCAGCAGCCAATTTGAAACTAGCGGGTATGCAGATACGCAGTATTTT CASSQFETSGYADTQYF